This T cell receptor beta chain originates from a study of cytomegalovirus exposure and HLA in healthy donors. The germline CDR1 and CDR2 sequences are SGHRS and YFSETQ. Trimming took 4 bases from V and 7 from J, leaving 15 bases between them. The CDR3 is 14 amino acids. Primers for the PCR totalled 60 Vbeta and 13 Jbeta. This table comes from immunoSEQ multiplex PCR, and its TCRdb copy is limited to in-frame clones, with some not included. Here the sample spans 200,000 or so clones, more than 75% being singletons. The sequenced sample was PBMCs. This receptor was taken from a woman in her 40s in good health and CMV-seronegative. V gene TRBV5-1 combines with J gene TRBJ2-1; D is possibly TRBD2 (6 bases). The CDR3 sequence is CASSNTGDANEQFF. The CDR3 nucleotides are TGCGCCAGCAGCAATACGGGAGATGCGAATGAGCAGTTCTTC.